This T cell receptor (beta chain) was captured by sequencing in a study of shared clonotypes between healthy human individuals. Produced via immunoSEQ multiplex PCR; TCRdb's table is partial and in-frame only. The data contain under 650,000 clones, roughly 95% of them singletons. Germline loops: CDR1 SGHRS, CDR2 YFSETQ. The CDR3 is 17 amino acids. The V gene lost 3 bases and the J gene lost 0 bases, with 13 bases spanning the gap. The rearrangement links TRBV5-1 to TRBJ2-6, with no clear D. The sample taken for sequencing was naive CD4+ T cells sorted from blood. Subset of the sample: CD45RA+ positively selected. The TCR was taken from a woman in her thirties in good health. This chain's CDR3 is CASSYRSTSSGANVLTF. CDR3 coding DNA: TGCGCCAGCAGCTACCGCTCCACCAGCTCTGGGGCCAACGTCCTGACTTTC. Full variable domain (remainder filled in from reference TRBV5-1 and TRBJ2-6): KAGVTQTPRYLIKTRGQQVTLSCSPISGHRSVSWYQQTPGQGLQFLFEYFSETQRNKGNFPGRFSGRQFSNSRSEMNVSTLELGDSALYLCASSYRSTSSGANVLTFGAGSRLTVL.